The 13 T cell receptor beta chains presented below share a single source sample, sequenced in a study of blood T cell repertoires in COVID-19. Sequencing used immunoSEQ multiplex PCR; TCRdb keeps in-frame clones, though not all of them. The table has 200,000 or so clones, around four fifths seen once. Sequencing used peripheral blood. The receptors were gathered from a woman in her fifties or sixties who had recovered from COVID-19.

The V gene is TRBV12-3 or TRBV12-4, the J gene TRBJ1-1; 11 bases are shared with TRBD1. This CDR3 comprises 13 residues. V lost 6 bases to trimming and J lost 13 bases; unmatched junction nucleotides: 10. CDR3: CASSRDRGGEDFF. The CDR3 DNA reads TGTGCCAGCAGCCGGGACAGGGGGGGGGAGGATTTCTTT.

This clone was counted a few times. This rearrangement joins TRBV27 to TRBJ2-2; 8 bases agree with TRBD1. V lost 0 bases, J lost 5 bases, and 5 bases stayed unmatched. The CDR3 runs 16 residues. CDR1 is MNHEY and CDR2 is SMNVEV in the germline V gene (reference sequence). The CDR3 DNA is TGTGCCAGCAGTTTATCCGGACAGGGAGGAACCGGGGAGCTGTTTTTT. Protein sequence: CASSLSGQGGTGELFF.

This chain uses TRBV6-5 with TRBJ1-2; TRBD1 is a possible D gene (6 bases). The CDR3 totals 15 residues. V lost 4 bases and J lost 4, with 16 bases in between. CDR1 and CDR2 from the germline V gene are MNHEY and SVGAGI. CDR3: CASSSNREEGYGYTF. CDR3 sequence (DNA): TGTGCCAGCAGTTCTAACAGGGAAGAGGGCTATGGCTACACCTTC.

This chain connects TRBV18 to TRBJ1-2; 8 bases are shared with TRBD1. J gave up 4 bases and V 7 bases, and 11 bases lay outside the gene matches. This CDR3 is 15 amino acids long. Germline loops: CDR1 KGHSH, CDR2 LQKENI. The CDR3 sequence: CASYAGQGRGYGYTF. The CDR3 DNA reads TGTGCCAGCTACGCAGGACAGGGTAGGGGCTATGGCTACACCTTC.

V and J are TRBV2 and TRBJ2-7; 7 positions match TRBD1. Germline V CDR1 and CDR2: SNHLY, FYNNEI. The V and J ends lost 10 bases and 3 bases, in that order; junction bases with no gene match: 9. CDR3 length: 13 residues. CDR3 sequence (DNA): TGTGCCACCTCCGGGACAGCAGACTACGAGCAGTACTTC. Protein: CATSGTADYEQYF. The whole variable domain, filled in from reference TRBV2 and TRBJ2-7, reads EPEVTQTPSHQVTQMGQEVILRCVPISNHLYFYWYRQILGQKVEFLVSFYNNEISEKSEIFDDQFSVERPDGSNFTLKIRSTKLEDSAMYFCATSGTADYEQYFGPGTRLTVT.

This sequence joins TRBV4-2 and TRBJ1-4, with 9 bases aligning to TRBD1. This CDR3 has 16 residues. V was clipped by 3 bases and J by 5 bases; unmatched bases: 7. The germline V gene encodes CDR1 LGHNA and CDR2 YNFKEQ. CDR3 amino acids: CASSQRVDRGNEKLFF. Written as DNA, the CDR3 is TGTGCCAGCAGCCAGAGAGTTGACAGGGGGAATGAAAAACTGTTTTTT.

For the CDR3, the DNA is TGCGCCAGCAGCTTGGCCGGTTTGGGCAATCAGCCCCAGCATTTT. Its protein product is CASSLAGLGNQPQHF. The rearrangement links TRBV5-1 to TRBJ1-5; no clear D gene. CDR1 SGHRS and CDR2 YFSETQ come from the germline V gene. V was cut by 0 bases and J by 2 bases, with 9 bases left in between. CDR3 length: 15 residues.

The CDR3 coding sequence is TGTGCCACGGGGGGGGTGAACACTGAAGCTTTCTTT. Translated, it gives CATGGVNTEAFF. The gene calls are TRBV6-5 and TRBJ1-1, with a tentative D call TRBD1 (5 bases). This CDR3 is 12 amino acids long. The V end was cut by 10 bases, the J end by 0 bases, with 9 bases between. Per germline, CDR1 MNHEY and CDR2 SVGAGI.

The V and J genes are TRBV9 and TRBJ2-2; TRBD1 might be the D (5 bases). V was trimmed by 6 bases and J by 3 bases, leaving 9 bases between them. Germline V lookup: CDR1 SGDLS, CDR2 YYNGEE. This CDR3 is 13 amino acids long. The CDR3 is CASNPGYTGELFF. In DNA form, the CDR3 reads TGTGCCAGCAACCCAGGGTACACCGGGGAGCTGTTTTTT.

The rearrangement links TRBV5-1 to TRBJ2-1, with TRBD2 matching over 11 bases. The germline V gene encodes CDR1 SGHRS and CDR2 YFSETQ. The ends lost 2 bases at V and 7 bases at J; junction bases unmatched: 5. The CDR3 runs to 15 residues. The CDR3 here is CASSLLAGVGNEQFF. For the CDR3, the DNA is TGCGCCAGCAGCTTACTAGCGGGGGTTGGAAATGAGCAGTTCTTC.

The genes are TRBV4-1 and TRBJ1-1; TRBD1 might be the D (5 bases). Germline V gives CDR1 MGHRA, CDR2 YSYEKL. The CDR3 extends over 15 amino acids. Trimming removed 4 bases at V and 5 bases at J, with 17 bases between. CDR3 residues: CASSLMGGSGTEAFF. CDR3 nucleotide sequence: TGCGCCAGCAGCCTAATGGGGGGGAGCGGGACTGAAGCTTTCTTT.

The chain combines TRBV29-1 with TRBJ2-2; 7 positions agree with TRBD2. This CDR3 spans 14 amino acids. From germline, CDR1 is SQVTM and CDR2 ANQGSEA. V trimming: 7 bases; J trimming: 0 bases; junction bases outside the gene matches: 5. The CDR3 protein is CSARRGANTGELFF. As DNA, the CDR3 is TGCAGCGCCAGACGGGGGGCGAACACCGGGGAGCTGTTTTTT.

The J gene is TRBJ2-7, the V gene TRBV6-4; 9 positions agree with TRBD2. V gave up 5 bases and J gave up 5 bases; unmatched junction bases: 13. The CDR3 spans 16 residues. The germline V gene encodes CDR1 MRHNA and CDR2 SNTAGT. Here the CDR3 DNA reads TGTGCCAGCAGTATTCCGGGACTAGCCTTGAGAAACGAGCAGTACTTC. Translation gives CASSIPGLALRNEQYF.